A single T cell receptor (beta chain) is shown here with its context. The sample belongs to a study of T cells in localized non-small cell lung cancer. Using immunoSEQ multiplex PCR, the repertoire was profiled, and TCRdb retains in-frame clones only, with some absent. This sample has roughly 48,000 clones, with around three quarters found just once. This clonotype originated in a man between 40 and 69 years old with stage I squamous cell lung carcinoma. The sequencing used peripheral blood, collected before any cancer treatment.

The CDR3 bases are TGTGCCAGCAGCGTCGACAGGGGGCGCGGTGAAAAACTGTTTTTT. Protein product: CASSVDRGRGEKLFF. This chain connects TRBV9 to TRBJ1-4; 10 bases line up with TRBD1. Germline CDR1 SGDLS, CDR2 YYNGEE. The CDR3 spans 15 residues. V shed 2 bases, J shed 7 bases, and the junction held 5 bases outside the gene matches.